This T cell receptor (beta chain) was recorded in a study of T-cell reconstitution after alpha-beta-depleted transplantation in children. Comment on this clonotype: Its matching antigen is unknown. Germline and junction disagree at one end, which may indicate a read error.

This CDR3 has 16 residues. CDR1 is SEHNR and CDR2 is FQNEAQ in the germline V gene (reference sequence). Whole-study findings and limits: Surviving recipient T cells and thymic progenitors produced the high day-60 TCRbeta diversity seen in some patients.

Library preparation (for TCRbeta) was performed with unique molecular identifiers. TCRdb reprocessed the PCR reads via MiXCR and lists one record per CDR3 protein. The sample records a few hundred thousand distinct CDR3 sequences, roughly 15% being singletons. The source material was PBMCs, mostly from graft donor cells, sampled 360 days after TCRalphabeta/CD19-depleted stem cell transplant. This TCR derives from a boy under two years old who had a stem cell transplant for Wiskott-Aldrich syndrome, so the T cells may come from the graft donor. The chain recombines TRBV7-9 with TRBJ2-7, with 12 bases lining up with TRBD1. CDR3 amino acids: CASSHLTGQGAYGQYF. For the CDR3, the DNA is TGTGCCAGCAGCCACCTAACGGGACAGGGGGCCTACGGGCAGTACTTC.